These 23 T cell receptor beta chains were sequenced from one sample in a study of T cells after yellow fever vaccination. TCRdb passed the 5' RACE reads through MiXCR, listing each CDR3 protein once. Altogether some 200,000 distinct CDR3 sequences are present, about 3% being singletons, with the ten largest covering 3.2%. This material consisted of CD4+ T cells sorted from PBMCs, taken 10 days after the yellow fever booster vaccination. These TCRs come from a young man who received the YFV17D yellow fever vaccine.

There are many counts of this clonotype. The J gene is TRBJ2-1, the V gene TRBV6-2 or TRBV6-3; TRBD1 is a possible D gene (5 bases). This CDR3 spans 13 amino acids. V was cut by 2 bases and J by 4 bases, with 6 bases left in between. Germline V CDR1 and CDR2: MNHEY, SVGEGT. CDR3 amino acids: CASSYDSYNEQFF. CDR3 in DNA: TGTGCCAGCAGTTACGACAGTTACAATGAGCAGTTCTTC.

This clonotype was detected only a few times. CDR3 amino acids: CASSLDMGFTEAFF. Written as DNA, the CDR3 is TGCGCCAGCAGCCTCGATATGGGGTTCACTGAAGCTTTCTTT. The chain links TRBV5-1 to TRBJ1-1; D call uncertain. Trimming left V 4 bases short and J 4 bases short, with 14 bases between. The germline CDR1 and CDR2 sequences are SGHRS and YFSETQ. This CDR3 is 14 amino acids long.

This clonotype was observed at least ten times. This chain connects TRBV5-1 to TRBJ2-3; D possibly matches TRBD1 or TRBD2 (5 bases each). The ends were cut back, 7 bases at V and 1 base at J, with 7 bases in the middle. This CDR3 comprises 12 residues. The germline gives CDR1 SGHRS, CDR2 YFSETQ. In DNA form, the CDR3 reads TGCGCCAGCCGGGACGGCACAGATACGCAGTATTTT. Translating gives CASRDGTDTQYF. Using reference TRBV5-1 and TRBJ2-3 for the parts outside the CDR3, the full variable domain is KAGVTQTPRYLIKTRGQQVTLSCSPISGHRSVSWYQQTPGQGLQFLFEYFSETQRNKGNFPGRFSGRQFSNSRSEMNVSTLELGDSALYLCASRDGTDTQYFGPGTRLTVL.

DNA of the CDR3: TGTGCCAGCAGCCTGACAGGGGGCGTTAATGAGCAGTTCTTC. It translates to CASSLTGGVNEQFF. The chain is built from TRBV7-2 and TRBJ2-1; TRBD1 agrees at 10 bases. Trimming removed 5 bases from V and 7 bases from J; junction bases left unmatched: 5. In germline, CDR1 is SGHTA, CDR2 FQGNSA. The CDR3 is made up of 14 amino acids. The variable domain in full, completed from reference TRBV7-2 and TRBJ2-1, reads GAGVSQSPSNKVTEKGKDVELRCDPISGHTALYWYRQSLGQGLEFLIYFQGNSAPDKSGLPSDRFSAERTGGSVSTLTIQRTQQEDSAVYLCASSLTGGVNEQFFGPGTRLTVL.

This clonotype has at least ten counts. The V and J genes are TRBV7-9 and TRBJ1-5; unclear D gene. The CDR3 spans 13 residues. Germline CDR1 reads SEHNR; CDR2 reads FQNEAQ (reference sequence). V gave up 1 base and J gave up 6 bases, with 7 bases separating them. The CDR3: CASSLGGSQPQHF. For the CDR3, the DNA is TGTGCCAGCAGCTTAGGAGGATCTCAGCCCCAGCATTTT.

In the case of this clonotype: Sequence at one end of the junction differs from germline and may be a read error. The chain links TRBV20-1 to TRBJ2-1, with TRBD2 as a possible D gene (6 bases). Germline V gene lookup returns CDR1 DFQATT and CDR2 SNEGSKA (reference sequence). CDR3 size: 13 residues. The CDR3 coding sequence is TGCAGTTCATCCTTGCGGGAATACATTGAGCAGTTCTTC. It is translated as CSSSLREYIEQFF.

The V call is TRBV6-6, the J call TRBJ1-1; D remains unclear. Trimming shortened V by 7 bases and J by 1 base, and 10 bases separated the two germline ends. The CDR3 is 13 residues long. The germline V gene encodes CDR1 MNHNY and CDR2 SVGAGI (reference sequence). The CDR3 region is CASISNGNTEAFF. In DNA, the CDR3 is TGTGCCAGCATCTCAAACGGGAACACTGAAGCTTTCTTT.

This clonotype was detected a few times. This chain connects TRBV12-3 or TRBV12-4 to TRBJ1-1; no firm D call. V shed 5 bases and J shed 1 base, with 11 bases lying between them. This CDR3 is built from 14 residues. CDR3 in DNA: TGTGCCAGCAGTGGGATGCGCGGGAACACTGAAGCTTTCTTT. It specifies CASSGMRGNTEAFF.

Ten or more counts support this clonotype. The J gene is TRBJ1-5, the V gene TRBV6-1; D might be TRBD1 (6 bases). Trimming removed 1 base from V and 4 bases from J, with 11 bases in between. Germline V gene sequence: CDR1 MNHNS, CDR2 SASEGT. The CDR3 extends over 15 amino acids. The CDR3 bases are TGTGCCAGCAGTGAAGTGGGGGCAGGTAATCAGCCCCAGCATTTT. This translates into CASSEVGAGNQPQHF.

CDR3 in amino acids: CASSQDLASGQETQYF. The CDR3 DNA sequence: TGCGCCAGCAGCCAAGATCTGGCTAGCGGACAAGAGACCCAGTACTTC. The chain has TRBV4-3 and TRBJ2-5, with 7 bases lining up with TRBD2. CDR3 length equals 16 residues. The trim removed 0 bases at V and 2 bases at J, leaving 6 bases unmatched. Germline CDR1 and CDR2: LGHNA and YSLEER.

This clonotype was recorded a few times. The rearrangement uses TRBV5-1 and TRBJ1-1; the match to TRBD1 covers 7 bases. Germline V gene lookup returns CDR1 SGHRS and CDR2 YFSETQ. CDR3 length: 17 residues. Trimming removed 4 bases from V and 0 bases from J; junction bases left unmatched: 12. The CDR3 nucleotides are TGCGCCAGCAGCCTGCGACAGGGTGGGACCATGAACACTGAAGCTTTCTTT. Protein sequence: CASSLRQGGTMNTEAFF.

This clonotype was picked up a small number of times. The chain employs TRBV28 and TRBJ2-7; tentative D call: TRBD1 (6 bases). The CDR3 length is 12 residues. CDR1 MDHEN and CDR2 SYDVKM come from the germline V gene. V gave up 8 bases and J gave up 2 bases, with 10 bases separating them. The CDR3 here is CASLDRPYEQYF. The CDR3 DNA sequence: TGTGCCAGCCTGGACAGACCCTACGAGCAGTACTTC. Together with reference TRBV28 and TRBJ2-7, the CDR3 gives the full variable domain: DVKVTQSSRYLVKRTGEKVFLECVQDMDHENMFWYRQDPGLGLRLIYFSYDVKMKEKGDIPEGYSVSREKKERFSLILESASTNQTSMYLCASLDRPYEQYFGPGTRLTVT.

This clonotype occurred once. This sequence joins TRBV6-2 or TRBV6-3 and TRBJ1-6, with D tentatively TRBD1 (6 bases). Germline values: CDR1 MNHEY, CDR2 SVGEGT. V lost 8 bases and J lost 8, with 13 bases in between. This CDR3 has 13 amino acids. The CDR3, as DNA: TGTGCCAGCCTCGGGACACCAGATTCACCCCTCCACTTT. As protein: CASLGTPDSPLHF.

This clonotype appeared many times. The V and J genes are TRBV12-3 or TRBV12-4 and TRBJ1-6; D not certain. CDR3 length equals 13 residues. Trimming left V 7 bases short and J 7 bases short, with 11 bases between. The CDR3 region has the DNA TGTGCCAGCACCTGGACGGGCAATTCACCCCTCCACTTT. Its protein product is CASTWTGNSPLHF.

The sample holds a few counts of this clonotype. The V gene is TRBV7-9, the J gene TRBJ1-4, with D uncertain. Trimming stripped 3 bases from V and 12 bases from J, with 14 bases between. The germline gives CDR1 SEHNR, CDR2 FQNEAQ (reference sequence). This CDR3 comprises 13 residues. The CDR3 sequence: CASSFVPGRELFF. The CDR3, as DNA: TGTGCCAGCAGCTTCGTCCCCGGGCGGGAACTGTTTTTT. The full variable domain, rest sourced from reference TRBV7-9 and TRBJ1-4, is DTGVSQNPRHKITKRGQNVTFRCDPISEHNRLYWYRQTLGQGPEFLTYFQNEAQLEKSRLLSDRFSAERPKGSFSTLEIQRTEQGDSAMYLCASSFVPGRELFFGSGTQLSVL.

This clonotype was counted only a few times. V gene TRBV5-1 combines with J gene TRBJ2-5; 9 nucleotides align to TRBD2. The CDR3 is made up of 17 amino acids. Germline trimming cut 4 bases from V and 4 bases from J; bases unmatched to any gene: 14. CDR1 SGHRS and CDR2 YFSETQ come from the germline V gene. CDR3 sequence: CASSTTSGRWMGETQYF. CDR3 nucleotide sequence: TGCGCCAGCAGCACCACTAGCGGGCGGTGGATGGGAGAGACCCAGTACTTC.

V gene TRBV4-2 combines with J gene TRBJ2-1; 7 nucleotides align to TRBD2. CDR1 LGHNA and CDR2 YNFKEQ come from the germline V gene. The CDR3 spans 15 residues. Unmatched junction bases numbered 3, after V lost 0 bases and J lost 4 bases. CDR3 residues: CASSQDTGGYNEQFF. DNA for the CDR3: TGTGCCAGCAGCCAAGATACCGGGGGGTACAATGAGCAGTTCTTC.

This clonotype has at least ten counts. The CDR3 coding sequence is TGTGCCAGCAGCTCTCCAGGGGAACCTCACTCACCCCTCCACTTT. This encodes CASSSPGEPHSPLHF. V usage is TRBV13 and J usage is TRBJ1-6; maybe TRBD1 (6 bases). CDR1 is PRHDT, CDR2 FYEKMQ, per germline (reference sequence). The CDR3 is 15 amino acids. With 4 bases removed from V and 10 bases from J, the gap between germline ends came to 17 bases.

This clonotype was observed many times. The V gene is TRBV19, the J gene TRBJ1-1; D not resolved. Germline CDR1 LNHDA, CDR2 SQIVND (reference sequence). The CDR3 runs 15 residues. V was clipped by 3 bases and J by 1 base, with 12 bases between them. The CDR3 is CASSISVWANTEAFF. The CDR3 DNA sequence: TGTGCCAGTAGTATTTCGGTATGGGCGAACACTGAAGCTTTCTTT.

This clonotype was counted ten times or more. The rearrangement uses TRBV7-2 and TRBJ2-1; TRBD1 agrees at 9 bases. Germline lookup yields CDR1 SGHTA and CDR2 FQGNSA. The CDR3 is made up of 14 amino acids. Trimming at V came to 9 bases and at J to 8 bases, leaving 11 bases not matched to a gene. CDR3 residues: CASLPGQGRHEQFF. The CDR3 DNA reads TGTGCCAGTTTGCCGGGACAGGGTCGCCATGAGCAGTTCTTC.

This clonotype was counted ten times or more. This chain links TRBV7-9 with TRBJ2-5; D uncertain. Germline V gene sequence: CDR1 SEHNR, CDR2 FQNEAQ (reference sequence). The CDR3 sequence is 12 residues long. V shed 6 bases and J shed 8 bases, with 13 bases lying between them. Here the CDR3 reads CASSFGWETQYF. CDR3 DNA: TGTGCCAGCAGTTTTGGGTGGGAAACCCAGTACTTC.

V is TRBV30 and J is TRBJ1-1; a weak D match, TRBD1 (5 bases). Trimming cost V 3 bases and J 5 bases, with 22 bases left between them. CDR3 size: 16 residues. Germline V gene data show CDR1 as GTSNPN and CDR2 as SVGIG (reference sequence). In DNA form, the CDR3 reads TGTGCCTGGAGGAGGTGGACAATTCAACCGGGGACTGAAGCTTTCTTT. Its translation: CAWRRWTIQPGTEAFF.

This clonotype was detected many times. The chain recombines TRBV5-4 with TRBJ2-7; either TRBD1 or TRBD2 may supply D (5 bases each). Trimming shortened V by 6 bases and J by 2 bases, and 15 bases separated the two germline ends. The CDR3 runs to 14 residues. From germline, CDR1 is SGHNT and CDR2 YYREEE (reference sequence). The CDR3 region has the DNA TGTGCCAGCACCGCGTGGGGGAGAACCTACGAGCAGTACTTC. Amino acids: CASTAWGRTYEQYF.